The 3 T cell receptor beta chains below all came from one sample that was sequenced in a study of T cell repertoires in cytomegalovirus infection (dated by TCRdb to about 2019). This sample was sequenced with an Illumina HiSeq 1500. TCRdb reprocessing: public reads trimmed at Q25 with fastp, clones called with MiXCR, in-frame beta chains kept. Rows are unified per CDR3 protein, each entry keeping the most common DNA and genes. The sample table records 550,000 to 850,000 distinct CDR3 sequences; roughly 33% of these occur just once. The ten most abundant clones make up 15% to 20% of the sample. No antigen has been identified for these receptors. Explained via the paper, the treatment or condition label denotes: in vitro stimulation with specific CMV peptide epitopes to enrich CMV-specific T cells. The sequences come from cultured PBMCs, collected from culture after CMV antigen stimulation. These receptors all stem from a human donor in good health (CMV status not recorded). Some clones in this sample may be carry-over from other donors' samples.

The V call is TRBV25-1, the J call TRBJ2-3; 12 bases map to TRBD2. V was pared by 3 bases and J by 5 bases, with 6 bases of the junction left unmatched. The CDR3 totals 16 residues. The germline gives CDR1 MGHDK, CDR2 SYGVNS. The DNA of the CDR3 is TGTGCCAGCAGTGATACTAGCGGGGGGAAAAAAGATACGCAGTATTTT. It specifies CASSDTSGGKKDTQYF.

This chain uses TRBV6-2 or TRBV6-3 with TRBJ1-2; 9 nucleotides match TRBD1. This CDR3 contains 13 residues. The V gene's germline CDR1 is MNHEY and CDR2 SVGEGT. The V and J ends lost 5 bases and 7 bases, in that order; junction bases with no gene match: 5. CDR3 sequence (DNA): TGTGCCAGCAGTCTACAGGGGGCCGCTGGCTACACCTTC. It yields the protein CASSLQGAAGYTF.

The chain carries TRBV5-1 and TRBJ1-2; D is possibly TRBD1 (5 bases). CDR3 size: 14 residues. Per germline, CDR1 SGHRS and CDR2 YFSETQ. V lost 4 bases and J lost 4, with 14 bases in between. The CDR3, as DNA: TGCGCCAGCAGCGGTGGTGCAGGGACCTATGGCTACACCTTC. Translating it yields CASSGGAGTYGYTF. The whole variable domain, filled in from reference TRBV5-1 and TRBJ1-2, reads KAGVTQTPRYLIKTRGQQVTLSCSPISGHRSVSWYQQTPGQGLQFLFEYFSETQRNKGNFPGRFSGRQFSNSRSEMNVSTLELGDSALYLCASSGGAGTYGYTFGSGTRLTVV.